Below, 20 T cell receptor beta chains from the same sample are listed, as sequenced in a study of response to subunit inactivated influenza vaccine. TCRdb redid the calling of the RT-PCR reads with MiXCR, one entry per CDR3 protein. The data show 530,000 or so distinct CDR3 sequences, roughly 15% seen once. Sequencing was performed on PBMCs from blood, taken 11 to 12 days after vaccination. All receptors derive from a man aged 45-65 years who received an inactivated influenza vaccine.

The table lists this clonotype with a few counts. The chain recombines TRBV7-2 with TRBJ2-7; 8 bases agree with TRBD2. The CDR3 contains 16 residues. V lost 0 bases to trimming and J lost 5 bases; unmatched junction nucleotides: 9. Germline V lookup: CDR1 SGHTA, CDR2 FQGNSA. This CDR3 is CASSLALLAGTNEQYF. Written as DNA, the CDR3 is TGTGCCAGCAGCTTAGCGCTCCTAGCGGGTACGAACGAGCAGTACTTC.

This clonotype came up a few times. The chain uses TRBV11-2 and TRBJ2-2; a possible D gene is TRBD1 (6 bases). Germline values: CDR1 SGHAT, CDR2 FQNNGV. V gave up 1 base and J gave up 0 bases, with 9 bases separating them. This CDR3 region has 16 residues. The CDR3 sequence: CASSLGKGANTGELFF. CDR3 DNA sequence: TGTGCCAGCAGCTTAGGGAAGGGGGCGAACACCGGGGAGCTGTTTTTT.

The chain employs TRBV20-1 and TRBJ2-3; 13 nucleotides align to TRBD2. The ends lost 0 bases at V and 5 bases at J; junction bases unmatched: 8. The CDR3 has 17 amino acids. Germline-derived CDR1 and CDR2 are DFQATT and SNEGSKA (reference sequence). CDR3 in amino acids: CSARDLRTSGGRDTQYF. The CDR3 coding sequence is TGCAGTGCTAGAGATCTTCGGACTAGCGGGGGACGAGATACGCAGTATTTT.

This clonotype was detected once. The chain has TRBV20-1 and TRBJ2-2; 12 nucleotides line up with TRBD2. V shed 6 bases and J 1 base; nucleotides not matched to a gene: 6. This CDR3 is 16 amino acids long. Germline V gene sequence: CDR1 DFQATT, CDR2 SNEGSKA (reference sequence). The CDR3 here is CSAPELAGGNTGELFF. CDR3 in DNA: TGCAGTGCCCCTGAACTAGCGGGGGGGAACACCGGGGAGCTGTTTTTT.

This clonotype was seen more than once but under ten times. This chain joins TRBV28 and TRBJ2-1, with 14 bases lining up with TRBD2. The V gene end was trimmed by 7 bases and the J gene end by 3 bases; junction bases not matched to a gene: 5. The CDR3 has 16 residues. Germline CDR1 and CDR2: MDHEN and SYDVKM. Written as DNA, the CDR3 is TGTGCCAGCATACGCGGACTAGCGGGGGGCTACAATGAGCAGTTCTTC. Translation gives CASIRGLAGGYNEQFF.

The rearrangement links TRBV20-1 to TRBJ2-1; 8 bases line up with TRBD2. The CDR3 length is 14 residues. The germline V gene has CDR1 DFQATT and CDR2 SNEGSKA (reference sequence). With 3 bases clipped from V and 7 bases from J, the junction kept 8 bases outside the gene matches. CDR3 amino acids: CSASGGAPKNEQFF. The CDR3 DNA follows: TGCAGTGCTAGCGGGGGGGCCCCGAAAAATGAGCAGTTCTTC.

This clonotype has at least ten counts. This sequence joins TRBV6-2 or TRBV6-3 and TRBJ1-2; TRBD1 might be the D (6 bases). This CDR3 is built from 19 residues. Germline lookup yields CDR1 MNHEY and CDR2 SVGEGT. Trimming removed 0 bases from V and 4 bases from J, with 24 bases in between. This CDR3 reads CASSYSAGVGLRSFYGYTF. The CDR3 DNA follows: TGTGCCAGCAGTTACTCGGCAGGGGTTGGTCTCCGGTCGTTCTATGGCTACACCTTC.

CDR3 nucleotides: TGCGCCAGCAGCCCTGCACCTAGCGGGGGGCACAATGAGCAGTTCTTC. Protein: CASSPAPSGGHNEQFF. The rearrangement links TRBV4-3 to TRBJ2-1, with 11 positions matching TRBD2. The length of the CDR3 is 16 residues. The ends lost 4 bases at V and 5 bases at J; junction bases unmatched: 7. In germline, CDR1 is LGHNA, CDR2 YSLEER.

This clonotype came up a few times. V gene TRBV7-2 combines with J gene TRBJ2-7, with TRBD1 identical over 9 bases. Germline-derived CDR1 and CDR2 are SGHTA and FQGNSA. The CDR3 spans 15 residues. V gave up 5 bases and J gave up 5 bases; unmatched junction bases: 10. CDR3 residues: CASSITSGQGNEQYF. The CDR3 bases are TGTGCCAGCAGCATTACCTCGGGACAGGGAAACGAGCAGTACTTC.

Details on this clonotype: An end of the junction does not agree with germline; a read error may underlie this. The V gene is TRBV24-1, the J gene TRBJ2-5; tentative D call: TRBD1 (6 bases). Per germline, CDR1 KGHDR and CDR2 SFDVKD. The CDR3 has 15 residues. The CDR3 loop is CSTSVRGSGSETQYF. CDR3 nucleotide sequence: TGTTCCACCAGTGTGAGGGGGTCCGGGTCGGAGACCCAGTACTTC.

In its sample, this clonotype was seen a few times. This chain joins TRBV7-9 and TRBJ2-7, with a weak D call TRBD1 (5 bases). The germline V gene encodes CDR1 SEHNR and CDR2 FQNEAQ (reference sequence). The V gene lost 2 bases and the J gene lost 1 base, with 12 bases spanning the gap. This CDR3 spans 15 amino acids. The CDR3, as DNA: TGTGCCAGCAGCTTAATCAGGGCCGGATCCTACGAGCAGTACTTC. It is translated as CASSLIRAGSYEQYF.

This chain connects TRBV20-1 to TRBJ2-7; 8 bases agree with TRBD1. Trimming cost V 5 bases and J 3 bases; bases outside gene matches: 6. This CDR3 contains 13 residues. The germline CDR1 and CDR2 sequences are DFQATT and SNEGSKA (reference sequence). CDR3 loop: CSAPGQEDYEQYF. Written as DNA, the CDR3 is TGCAGTGCTCCGGGACAGGAGGACTACGAGCAGTACTTC.

This sequence joins TRBV11-2 and TRBJ2-1; 8 bases are a match to TRBD2. There are 12 residues in the CDR3. Germline V gives CDR1 SGHAT, CDR2 FQNNGV. Trimming at V came to 5 bases and at J to 9 bases, leaving 3 bases not matched to a gene. CDR3 in DNA: TGTGCCAGCAGCGTTAGCGGGGTTGAGCAGTTCTTC. Protein sequence: CASSVSGVEQFF.

This clonotype was counted a few times. The CDR3 DNA sequence: TGCGCCAGCAGATCCGGGACACTTTACAATGAGCAGTTCTTC. Amino acid sequence: CASRSGTLYNEQFF. The V gene is TRBV5-1, the J gene TRBJ2-1, with D maybe TRBD1 (6 bases). The CDR3 consists of 14 residues. The germline V gene has CDR1 SGHRS and CDR2 YFSETQ. Trimming cost V 5 bases and J 4 bases, with 13 bases left between them.

This clonotype has only a few counts. J is TRBJ2-4 and V is TRBV30; tentatively, D is TRBD1 (5 bases). This CDR3 region has 14 residues. Per germline, CDR1 GTSNPN and CDR2 SVGIG (reference sequence). The V and J ends lost 5 bases and 1 base respectively, with 12 bases between them. CDR3 in amino acids: CAWLDKWAKNIQYF. CDR3 nucleotides: TGTGCCTGGCTGGACAAATGGGCCAAAAACATTCAGTACTTC.

This clonotype was seen repeatedly, ten times or more. The V and J genes are TRBV12-3 or TRBV12-4 and TRBJ2-3; 10 nucleotides line up with TRBD2. V trimming: 1 base; J trimming: 5 bases; junction bases outside the gene matches: 3. The length of the CDR3 is 15 residues. CDR3 residues: CASSLGLAGVDTQYF. The CDR3 coding sequence is TGTGCCAGCAGTTTAGGCCTAGCGGGAGTAGATACGCAGTATTTT.

This sequence joins TRBV11-2 and TRBJ2-1; the match to TRBD2 covers 7 bases. The V gene end was trimmed by 1 base and the J gene end by 3 bases; junction bases not matched to a gene: 9. The CDR3 covers 17 residues. Germline V gene lookup returns CDR1 SGHAT and CDR2 FQNNGV. The chain's CDR3 is CASSLASSGSVYNEQFF. The DNA for the CDR3 is TGTGCCAGCAGCTTAGCTTCTAGCGGTTCAGTCTACAATGAGCAGTTCTTC.

The genes are TRBV5-1 and TRBJ2-5; the D gene is possibly TRBD1 (6 bases). Germline V gives CDR1 SGHRS, CDR2 YFSETQ. The germline V and J ends were trimmed by 2 bases and 4 bases, with 12 bases remaining between them. The CDR3 runs 14 residues. CDR3 sequence: CASSFGAGAETQYF. For the CDR3, the DNA is TGCGCCAGCAGCTTTGGGGCAGGGGCAGAGACCCAGTACTTC.

This chain links TRBV28 with TRBJ2-1, with TRBD1 matching over 8 bases. This CDR3 is built from 16 residues. V gave up 4 bases and J gave up 0 bases; unmatched junction bases: 5. Per the germline V gene, CDR1 is MDHEN and CDR2 is SYDVKM. The CDR3 sequence is CASSSWTGSSYNEQFF. The CDR3 DNA is TGTGCCAGCAGTTCATGGACAGGGAGCTCCTACAATGAGCAGTTCTTC.

The V call is TRBV7-9, the J call TRBJ1-4, with 10 bases fitting TRBD1. This CDR3 spans 16 amino acids. Germline V gives CDR1 SEHNR, CDR2 FQNEAQ (reference sequence). V shed 5 bases and J 8 bases; nucleotides not matched to a gene: 11. The CDR3 protein is CASSDGRDRGKEKLFF. The CDR3 DNA follows: TGTGCCAGCAGCGACGGTCGGGACAGGGGAAAGGAAAAACTGTTTTTT.